A single sample gave rise to the 26 T cell receptor beta chains below, sequenced in a study of spatial heterogeneity in lung cancer. Indicated time point: blood at routine non-recurrence follow-up after resection. TCRdb redid the calling of the 5' RACE reads with MiXCR, one entry per CDR3 protein. This table has tens of thousands of distinct CDR3 sequences, just under 20% appearing once. Sequenced material: PBMCs, taken at follow-up. Receptors originate from a male donor with early-stage non-small cell lung cancer.

The chain recombines TRBV24-1 with TRBJ2-5; 8 bases align to TRBD2. This CDR3 has 17 residues. The germline V gene has CDR1 KGHDR and CDR2 SFDVKD. J was trimmed by 4 bases and V by 3 bases; bases with no gene match: 12. Here the CDR3 DNA reads TGTGCCACCAGTGATGCCCTAAGAGCGGGAGAGCGAGAGACCCAGTACTTC. Protein sequence: CATSDALRAGERETQYF.

The V gene is TRBV7-9, the J gene TRBJ2-2; D is undetermined. Germline loops: CDR1 SEHNR, CDR2 FQNEAQ (reference sequence). Trimming cost V 5 bases and J 7 bases, with 11 bases left between them. The CDR3 has 13 residues. The CDR3 loop reads CASSLQRNGELFF. Written as DNA, the CDR3 is TGTGCCAGCAGCCTCCAGCGTAACGGGGAGCTGTTTTTT.

This clonotype appeared a few times. This sequence joins TRBV5-4 and TRBJ2-5; 10 bases agree with TRBD2. Losses at the gene ends were 2 bases for V and 1 base for J; bases not matched to a gene: 2. Per the germline V gene, CDR1 is SGHNT and CDR2 is YYREEE (reference sequence). The CDR3 length is 15 residues. Written as DNA, the CDR3 is TGTGCCAGCAGCTTCGGGACTAGCGTCCAAGAGACCCAGTACTTC. Protein product: CASSFGTSVQETQYF. The entire variable domain, with the rest obtained from reference TRBV5-4 and TRBJ2-5, is as follows: ETGVTQSPTHLIKTRGQQVTLRCSSQSGHNTVSWYQQALGQGPQFIFQYYREEENGRGNFPPRFSGLQFPNYSSELNVNALELDDSALYLCASSFGTSVQETQYFGPGTRLLVL.

This clonotype was counted a few times. The chain has TRBV19 and TRBJ2-5; TRBD1 matches at 9 bases. Germline CDR1 LNHDA, CDR2 SQIVND (reference sequence). The junction had 8 bases not matched to a gene; V was cut back by 7 bases and J by 5 bases. The CDR3 contains 14 residues. CDR3 sequence: CASKARTGAETQYF. CDR3 nucleotides: TGTGCCAGTAAGGCTCGGACAGGGGCTGAGACCCAGTACTTC.

This clonotype has a count of ten or more. The chain links TRBV2 to TRBJ2-3, with D possibly TRBD1 on 5 matching bases. This CDR3 is 13 amino acids long. Germline V CDR1 and CDR2: SNHLY, FYNNEI. With 8 bases removed from V and 2 bases from J, the gap between germline ends came to 11 bases. The CDR3 sequence: CASQQANTDTQYF. CDR3 DNA sequence: TGTGCCAGCCAACAGGCGAACACAGATACGCAGTATTTT.

This clonotype showed up just a few times. The V call is TRBV2, the J call TRBJ2-1; 9 nucleotides align to TRBD2. This CDR3 region has 16 residues. V shed 2 bases, J shed 1 base, and the junction held 3 bases outside the gene matches. Looked up from germline, CDR1 is SNHLY and CDR2 is FYNNEI. The CDR3 sequence: CASSESSGASYNEQFF. In DNA, the CDR3 is TGTGCCAGCAGTGAATCTAGCGGGGCTTCCTACAATGAGCAGTTCTTC.

This clonotype was seen only a few times. J is TRBJ2-2 and V is TRBV6-5; no definite D call. The V end was cut by 2 bases, the J end by 4 bases, with 11 bases between. The CDR3 loop spans 15 amino acids. Germline CDR1 MNHEY, CDR2 SVGAGI. CDR3 DNA: TGTGCCAGCAGTTACGCCAGATGGAGCACCGGGGAGCTGTTTTTT. Translating it yields CASSYARWSTGELFF.

V is TRBV7-9 and J is TRBJ1-2; tentative D call: TRBD1 (6 bases). Germline CDR1 reads SEHNR; CDR2 reads FQNEAQ (reference sequence). The CDR3 runs to 14 residues. The V end was cut by 1 base, the J end by 8 bases, with 14 bases between. For the CDR3, the DNA is TGTGCCAGCAGCTTAGGTCCGGGGACAATGGGCTACACCTTC. It translates to CASSLGPGTMGYTF.

This clonotype was picked up a small number of times. The J gene is TRBJ1-5, the V gene TRBV15; no clear D gene. With 0 bases removed from V and 2 bases from J, the gap between germline ends came to 14 bases. This CDR3 has 17 amino acids. Germline V lookup: CDR1 LNHNV, CDR2 YYDKDF (reference sequence). CDR3 DNA sequence: TGTGCCACCAGCAGAGATGCGTCCACATGGGGCAATCAGCCCCAGCATTTT. This translates into CATSRDASTWGNQPQHF.

There are many counts of this clonotype. The CDR3 region is CASSTSMTGNTEAFF. Written as DNA, the CDR3 is TGTGCCAGCAGCACCAGTATGACAGGGAACACTGAAGCTTTCTTT. The chain has TRBV7-2 and TRBJ1-1; maybe TRBD1 (6 bases). V was shortened by 5 bases and J by 1 base, with 14 bases between the two germline ends. The CDR3 contains 15 residues. From germline, CDR1 is SGHTA and CDR2 FQGNSA.

As for this clonotype: A read error is possible here, since a much larger clone lies one base away. This CDR3 is CASSPDSNHPQHF. CDR3 nucleotides: TGTGCCAGCAGCCCCGATAGCAATCACCCCCAGCATTTT. V and J are TRBV9 and TRBJ1-5; D not resolved. The length of the CDR3 is 13 residues. Germline assignment: CDR1 SGDLS and CDR2 YYNGEE.

V and J are TRBV5-1 and TRBJ2-5; no reliable D call. V gave up 3 bases and J gave up 5 bases, with 11 bases separating them. Germline values: CDR1 SGHRS, CDR2 YFSETQ. The CDR3 sequence is 13 residues long. The CDR3 DNA reads TGCGCCAGCAGCTCTCCGGGTGGCGAGACCCAGTACTTC. As protein: CASSSPGGETQYF. Filled out from reference TRBV5-1 and TRBJ2-5, the complete variable domain reads KAGVTQTPRYLIKTRGQQVTLSCSPISGHRSVSWYQQTPGQGLQFLFEYFSETQRNKGNFPGRFSGRQFSNSRSEMNVSTLELGDSALYLCASSSPGGETQYFGPGTRLLVL.

This clonotype was picked up a small number of times. The V call is TRBV7-8, the J call TRBJ2-4; unclear D gene. Germline-derived CDR1 and CDR2 are SGHVS and FQNEAQ. The ends were cut back, 0 bases at V and 7 bases at J, with 4 bases in the middle. The CDR3 contains 12 residues. CDR3 region: CASSLAGNIQYF. The CDR3 DNA reads as TGTGCCAGCAGCTTAGCGGGGAACATTCAGTACTTC.

This chain connects TRBV11-2 to TRBJ2-7; D unresolved. Germline V gene data show CDR1 as SGHAT and CDR2 as FQNNGV. Trimming pared 4 bases from V and 0 bases from J, leaving 13 bases between. CDR3 size: 15 residues. CDR3 protein: CASSSNSLSSYEQYF. CDR3 DNA sequence: TGTGCCAGCAGCTCGAACAGCCTTAGCTCCTACGAGCAGTACTTC.

This clonotype was found a few times. V is TRBV7-2 and J is TRBJ2-7; TRBD1 aligns across 7 bases. CDR1 and CDR2 (germline): SGHTA, FQGNSA. The trim removed 5 bases at V and 3 bases at J, leaving 4 bases unmatched. This CDR3 is 13 amino acids long. The DNA of the CDR3 is TGTGCCAGCAGCGGCAACAGGGGCTACGAGCAGTACGTC. Amino acids: CASSGNRGYEQYV.

V usage is TRBV7-9 and J usage is TRBJ2-2; 12 bases match TRBD2. Germline assignment: CDR1 SEHNR and CDR2 FQNEAQ (reference sequence). The CDR3 totals 16 residues. With V trimmed by 5 bases and J by 6 bases, 7 bases remained unmatched. The CDR3 region has the DNA TGTGCCAGCAGCCCTAGCGGGAGGGTCGGCCCCGGGGAGCTGTTTTTT. This codes for CASSPSGRVGPGELFF.

The sample holds many counts of this clonotype. The chain has TRBV27 and TRBJ2-7; D may be TRBD1 (5 bases). Germline V CDR1 and CDR2: MNHEY, SMNVEV (reference sequence). Trimming left V 5 bases short and J 4 bases short, with 21 bases between. The CDR3 is 16 amino acids. The CDR3 protein is CASSPSVGDRPYEQYF. The CDR3 coding sequence is TGTGCCAGCAGTCCCTCCGTCGGTGACAGACCGTACGAGCAGTACTTC.

A note on this clonotype: An end of the junction does not agree with germline; a read error may underlie this. This chain uses TRBV29-1 with TRBJ2-1; no clear D gene. Germline V CDR1 and CDR2: SQVTM, ANQGSEA. The CDR3 totals 12 residues. The CDR3 bases are TGCAGCGGTGAAGAGAGCTACAATGAGCGGTTCTTC. This encodes CSGEESYNERFF.

The chain recombines TRBV7-9 with TRBJ2-5; the D gene could be TRBD1 or TRBD2 (5 bases each). From germline, CDR1 is SEHNR and CDR2 FQNEAQ (reference sequence). The CDR3 runs to 16 residues. Trimming pared 7 bases from V and 5 bases from J, leaving 23 bases between. The CDR3 reads CASTLYLGLAGETQYF. CDR3 bases: TGTGCCAGCACCCTATACTTGGGGCTAGCTGGTGAGACCCAGTACTTC.

This CDR3 reads CASKATGTLFYNEQFF. The CDR3, as DNA: TGTGCCAGCAAAGCGACAGGGACCCTCTTTTACAATGAGCAGTTCTTC. V usage is TRBV14 and J usage is TRBJ2-1; 7 bases agree with TRBD1. Losses at the gene ends were 7 bases for V and 4 bases for J; bases not matched to a gene: 13. The V gene's germline CDR1 is SGHDN and CDR2 FVKESK. The CDR3 extends over 16 amino acids.

The chain joins TRBV12-5 to TRBJ2-3, with a tentative D call TRBD2 (6 bases). Trimming left V 5 bases short and J 9 bases short, with 15 bases between. The CDR3 contains 13 residues. Germline-derived CDR1 and CDR2 are LGHNT and FRNRAP. CDR3 amino acids: CASGLAGSPTQYF. CDR3 in DNA: TGTGCTAGTGGTCTTGCGGGGTCCCCAACGCAGTATTTT. Based on the CDR3 plus reference TRBV12-5 and TRBJ2-3, the full variable domain is DARVTQTPRHKVTEMGQEVTMRCQPILGHNTVFWYRQTMMQGLELLAYFRNRAPLDDSGMPKDRFSAEMPDATLATLKIQPSEPRDSAVYFCASGLAGSPTQYFGPGTRLTVL.

This chain connects TRBV9 to TRBJ1-3; D unclear. This CDR3 spans 16 amino acids. The germline V gene encodes CDR1 SGDLS and CDR2 YYNGEE. Trimming left V 0 bases short and J 0 bases short, with 10 bases between. CDR3 sequence (DNA): TGTGCCAGCAGCGTAGTCCCCGAAAGCTCTGGAAACACCATATATTTT. Residues: CASSVVPESSGNTIYF. Based on the CDR3 plus reference TRBV9 and TRBJ1-3, the full variable domain is DSGVTQTPKHLITATGQRVTLRCSPRSGDLSVYWYQQSLDQGLQFLIQYYNGEERAKGNILERFSAQQFPDLHSELNLSSLELGDSALYFCASSVVPESSGNTIYFGEGSWLTVV.

The chain has TRBV27 and TRBJ1-5; TRBD1 matches 10 bases. This CDR3 region has 15 residues. V shed 4 bases and J 4 bases; nucleotides not matched to a gene: 4. Germline lookup yields CDR1 MNHEY and CDR2 SMNVEV (reference sequence). The CDR3 sequence is CASSSWGQGNQPQHF. Here the CDR3 DNA reads TGTGCCAGCAGTTCCTGGGGACAGGGGAATCAGCCCCAGCATTTT.

This chain uses TRBV20-1 with TRBJ1-3; 7 bases agree with TRBD1. Germline V gene data show CDR1 as DFQATT and CDR2 as SNEGSKA (reference sequence). V gave up 6 bases and J gave up 2 bases; unmatched junction bases: 4. The CDR3 has 13 residues. This chain's CDR3 is CSAPGTAGNTIYF. CDR3 in DNA: TGCAGTGCCCCCGGGACAGCTGGAAACACCATATATTTT.

The chain uses TRBV6-2 or TRBV6-3 and TRBJ1-5, with a tentative D call TRBD1 (6 bases). V lost 7 bases to trimming and J lost 7 bases, with 14 bases between them. CDR1 and CDR2 (germline): MNHEY, SVGEGT. The CDR3 is 13 amino acids. The CDR3 region has the DNA TGTGCCAGCACACAGGGCCCGCTGCAGCCCCAGCATTTT. It yields the protein CASTQGPLQPQHF.

This clonotype appeared many times. The J gene is TRBJ2-3, the V gene TRBV7-9; D remains unclear. The CDR3 runs to 16 residues. Germline loops: CDR1 SEHNR, CDR2 FQNEAQ (reference sequence). V was cut by 5 bases and J by 7 bases, with 22 bases left in between. The CDR3 DNA reads TGTGCCAGCAGCCCTCTCCTGGACCAAGCAGGAAATACGCAGTATTTT. Its translation: CASSPLLDQAGNTQYF.